The rows below give T cell receptor beta chains drawn from one sample of a study of cytomegalovirus exposure and HLA in healthy donors. Repertoires were generated with immunoSEQ multiplex PCR, while TCRdb's copy carries only in-frame clones and drops some. The data contain about 150,000 clones, around 90% of them singletons. Sequencing was performed on PBMCs. These receptors all come from a woman in her twenties or thirties in good health and CMV-seropositive. Both conserved end residues are part of each CDR3. Fields, in order: V gene, J gene, clone size, D gene, CDR3 protein, CDR3 DNA. D genes are given only for firm matches. The size of a clone is reported for some rows only, either as once, few or many, or as a class for expanded clones.

TRBV11-2	TRBJ2-1	.	TRBD2	CASSLEGTSGGFNEQFF	TGTGCCAGCAGCTTAGAGGGGACTAGCGGGGGATTCAATGAGCAGTTCTTC
TRBV5-1	TRBJ2-3	.	.	CASSLWGPDTQYF	TGCGCCAGCAGTCTTTGGGGCCCAGATACGCAGTATTTT
TRBV28	TRBJ2-7	.	TRBD1	CASSFPGTGSHEQYF	TGTGCCAGCAGTTTCCCCGGGACAGGGAGCCACGAGCAGTACTTC
TRBV10-2	TRBJ2-5	.	TRBD2	CASSEQGGETQYF	TGCGCCAGCAGTGAGCAGGGAGGGGAGACCCAGTACTTC
TRBV27	TRBJ2-7	.	TRBD2	CASSFSRGRGFASGSFHEQYF	TGTGCCAGCAGTTTTAGCCGAGGACGAGGTTTCGCTAGCGGGAGTTTCCACGAGCAGTACTTC
TRBV28	TRBJ1-2	.	TRBD1	CASSLPGGAAYGYTF	TGTGCCAGCAGTTTACCAGGGGGCGCAGCCTATGGCTACACCTTC
TRBV10-1	TRBJ2-1	once	.	CASSASDINEQFF	TGCGCCAGCAGCGCTTCGGACATTAATGAGCAGTTCTTC
TRBV27	TRBJ2-7	.	.	CASSFGGTTYEQYF	TGTGCCAGCAGTTTCGGCGGGACCACCTACGAGCAGTACTTC
TRBV28	TRBJ1-6	.	TRBD1	CASTSRQGPNSPLHF	TGTGCCAGCACCTCACGACAGGGGCCTAATTCACCCCTCCACTTT
TRBV5-4	TRBJ1-3	once	.	CASSPSPGVTGNTIYF	TGTGCCAGCAGCCCCTCTCCGGGTGTTACCGGAAACACCATATATTTT
TRBV11-2	TRBJ1-1	.	TRBD1	CASSARGLEAFF	TGTGCCAGCAGCGCCAGGGGGCTTGAAGCTTTCTTT
TRBV27	TRBJ2-5	.	TRBD2	CASSLLLAGGPAYETQYF	TGTGCCAGCAGTTTACTACTAGCGGGGGGGCCGGCGTATGAGACCCAGTACTTC
TRBV6-6	TRBJ2-7	.	TRBD1	CASSYRDRASYEQYF	TGTGCCAGCAGTTATAGGGACAGGGCATCCTACGAGCAGTACTTC
TRBV2	TRBJ2-7	once	TRBD1	CASSEFRDRVSYEQYF	TGTGCCAGCAGTGAATTTCGGGACAGGGTTTCCTACGAGCAGTACTTC
TRBV7-2	TRBJ1-5	.	.	CASSLAPLSNQPQHF	TGTGCCAGCAGCTTAGCGCCGCTAAGCAATCAGCCCCAGCATTTT
TRBV29-1	TRBJ1-2	.	.	CSVGGPNYGYTF	TGCAGCGTTGGGGGCCCTAACTATGGCTACACCTTC
TRBV2	TRBJ1-3	.	.	CASSRDIMTGNTIYF	TGTGCCAGCAGTCGAGACATTATGACGGGAAACACCATATATTTT
TRBV13	TRBJ1-4	.	.	CASSSGSDGEKLFF	TGTGCCAGCAGCTCGGGATCGGATGGTGAAAAACTGTTTTTT
TRBV6-1	TRBJ2-2	.	TRBD2	CASSEPGLAGTGELFF	TGTGCCAGCAGTGAACCCGGACTAGCGGGAACCGGGGAGCTGTTTTTT
TRBV5-1	TRBJ1-2	.	.	CASSKGGEGYGYTF	TGCGCCAGCAGCAAAGGGGGAGAGGGCTATGGCTACACCTTC
TRBV15	TRBJ1-5	.	.	CATSTGGNQPQHF	TGTGCCACCAGCACAGGGGGCAATCAGCCCCAGCATTTT
TRBV2	TRBJ2-1	.	TRBD2	CASSPETSASGEQFF	TGTGCCAGCAGTCCCGAGACTAGCGCGAGCGGGGAGCAGTTCTTC
TRBV6-1	TRBJ1-5	few	TRBD1	CASSGDRGSNQPQHF	TGTGCCAGCTCGGGGGACAGGGGATCCAATCAGCCCCAGCATTTT
TRBV7-9	TRBJ1-4	.	.	CASSRLNEKLFF	TGTGCCAGCAGTAGACTCAATGAAAAACTGTTTTTT
TRBV4-1	TRBJ2-4	many	TRBD2	CASSQVPAGGLIAKNIQYF	TGCGCCAGCAGCCAAGTCCCAGCGGGGGGCCTCATAGCCAAAAACATTCAGTACTTC
TRBV10-3	TRBJ1-1	.	.	CAISTSGGTEAFF	TGTGCCATCAGCACATCGGGGGGTACTGAAGCTTTCTTT
TRBV11-2	TRBJ2-7	.	.	CASSLLLAFEQYF	TGTGCCAGCAGCTTACTACTAGCCTTCGAGCAGTACTTC
TRBV5-1	TRBJ2-1	.	.	CASSGGNGYPNEQFF	TGCGCCAGCAGCGGGGGGAACGGATACCCAAATGAGCAGTTCTTC
TRBV7-6	TRBJ2-7	.	TRBD2	CASSLASGYLSYEQYF	TGTGCCAGCAGCTTGGCTAGCGGGTACCTCTCCTACGAGCAGTACTTC
TRBV11-2	TRBJ2-1	.	TRBD2	CASSLVGTSGGIYNEQFF	TGTGCCAGCAGCTTAGTCGGGACTAGCGGGGGGATCTACAATGAGCAGTTCTTC
TRBV2	TRBJ2-5	.	.	CASMTPYKETQYF	TGTGCCAGCATGACTCCGTATAAAGAGACCCAGTACTTC
TRBV1	TRBJ2-4	once	.	CTSSETGDINIQYF	TGCACCAGCAGTGAGACAGGGGATATAAACATTCAGTACTTC
TRBV5-6	TRBJ2-2	once	.	CASSLWAGTTGELFF	TGTGCCAGCAGCTTGTGGGCCGGCACCACCGGGGAGCTGTTTTTT
TRBV6-1	TRBJ2-7	once	TRBD1	CASRGQGSSYEQYF	TGTGCCAGCAGGGGACAGGGGTCCTCCTACGAGCAGTACTTC
TRBV5-4	TRBJ2-1	.	TRBD2	CASSPRGLAGTGEQFF	TGTGCCAGCAGCCCGCGGGGACTAGCGGGAACTGGTGAGCAGTTCTTC
TRBV6-4	TRBJ2-2	.	TRBD2	CASSGRIAGVLSGELFF	TGTGCCAGCAGTGGGAGAATAGCGGGGGTACTGTCCGGGGAGCTGTTTTTT
TRBV5-1	TRBJ2-5	.	TRBD2	CASSNLAGGQETQYF	TGCGCCAGCAGCAACCTAGCGGGGGGCCAAGAGACCCAGTACTTC
TRBV27	TRBJ1-1	once	.	CASKTTFRTEAFF	TGTGCCAGCAAAACTACCTTTAGGACTGAAGCTTTCTTT
TRBV6-1	TRBJ1-3	.	TRBD1	CATGDRTASGNTIYF	TGTGCCACCGGGGACAGAACCGCCTCTGGAAACACCATATATTTT
TRBV5-1	TRBJ1-1	.	.	CASTIGRGNTEAFF	TGCGCCAGCACGATTGGGCGGGGGAACACTGAAGCTTTCTTT
TRBV2	TRBJ2-1	few	TRBD2	CAGRGGFDEQFF	TGTGCCGGCCGCGGGGGTTTTGATGAGCAGTTCTTC
TRBV11-2	TRBJ1-5	.	.	CASSLDRGGQPQHF	TGTGCCAGCAGCTTAGATCGGGGGGGACAGCCCCAGCATTTT
TRBV1	TRBJ2-5	.	.	CTSSQNPTGGQETQYF	TGCACCAGCAGCCAAAATCCAACGGGGGGTCAAGAGACCCAGTACTTC
TRBV6-6	TRBJ2-1	.	.	CASSRSGTLTYNEQFF	TGTGCCAGCAGCAGATCCGGGACACTAACCTACAATGAGCAGTTCTTC
TRBV6-5	TRBJ1-2	.	.	CASRVGERYGYTF	TGTGCCAGCAGGGTCGGGGAGAGATATGGCTACACCTTC